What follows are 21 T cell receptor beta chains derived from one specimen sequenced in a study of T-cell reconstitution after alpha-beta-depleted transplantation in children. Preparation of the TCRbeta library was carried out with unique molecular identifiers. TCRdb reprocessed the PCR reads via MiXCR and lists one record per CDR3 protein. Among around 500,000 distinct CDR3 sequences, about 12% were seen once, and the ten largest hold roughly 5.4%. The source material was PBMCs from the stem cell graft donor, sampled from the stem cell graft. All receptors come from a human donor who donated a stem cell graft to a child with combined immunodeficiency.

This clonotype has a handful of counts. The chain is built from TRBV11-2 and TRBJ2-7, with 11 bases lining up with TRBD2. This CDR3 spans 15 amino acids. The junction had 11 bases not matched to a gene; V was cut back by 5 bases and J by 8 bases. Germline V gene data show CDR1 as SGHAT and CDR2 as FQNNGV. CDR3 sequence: CASSKGGTSGSKQYF. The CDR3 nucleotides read TGTGCCAGCAGCAAAGGTGGCACTAGCGGGAGTAAGCAGTACTTC.

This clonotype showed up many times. CDR3 amino acids: CASSLGGGQPQHF. The DNA of the CDR3 is TGTGCCAGCAGTTTGGGGGGTGGTCAGCCCCAGCATTTT. This chain links TRBV12-3 or TRBV12-4 with TRBJ1-5; a weak D match, TRBD1 (5 bases). V lost 3 bases, J lost 6 bases, and 9 bases lay in between. The CDR3 has 13 residues.

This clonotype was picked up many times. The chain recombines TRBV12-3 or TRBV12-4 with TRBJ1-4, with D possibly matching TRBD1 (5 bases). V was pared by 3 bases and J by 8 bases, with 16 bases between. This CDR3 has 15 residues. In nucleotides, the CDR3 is TGTGCCAGCAGTTTGATTGGGGGGAATAAAGAAAAACTGTTTTTT. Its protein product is CASSLIGGNKEKLFF.

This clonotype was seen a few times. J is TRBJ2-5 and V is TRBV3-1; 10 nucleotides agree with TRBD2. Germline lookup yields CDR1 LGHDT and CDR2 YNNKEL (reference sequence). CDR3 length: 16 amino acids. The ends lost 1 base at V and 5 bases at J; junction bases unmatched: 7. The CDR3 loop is CASSQGTSGSRETQYF. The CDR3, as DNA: TGTGCCAGCAGCCAAGGGACTAGCGGCAGTCGCGAGACCCAGTACTTC.

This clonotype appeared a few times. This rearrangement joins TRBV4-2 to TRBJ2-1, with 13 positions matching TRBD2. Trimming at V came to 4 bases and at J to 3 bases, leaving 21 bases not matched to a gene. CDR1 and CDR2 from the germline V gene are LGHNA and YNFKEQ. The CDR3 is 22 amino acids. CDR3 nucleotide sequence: TGTGCCAGCAGCCCTCGCTGGAGACAGGATACTAGCGGGGGGGCGGTCTACAATGAGCAGTTCTTC. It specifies CASSPRWRQDTSGGAVYNEQFF.

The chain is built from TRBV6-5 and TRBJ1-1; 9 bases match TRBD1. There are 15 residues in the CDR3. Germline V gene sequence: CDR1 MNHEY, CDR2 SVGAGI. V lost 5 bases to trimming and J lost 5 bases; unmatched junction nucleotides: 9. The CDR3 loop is CASSRGDRERTEAFF. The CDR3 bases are TGTGCCAGCAGTCGCGGGGACAGGGAGAGAACTGAAGCTTTCTTT.

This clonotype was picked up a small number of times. The CDR3 loop is CASSSGLETQYF. CDR3 DNA: TGTGCCAGCAGCTCCGGGTTGGAGACCCAGTACTTC. V is TRBV5-5 and J is TRBJ2-5, with D unclear. CDR3 size: 12 residues. The germline gives CDR1 SGHKS, CDR2 YYEKEE (reference sequence). The ends were cut back, 3 bases at V and 5 bases at J, with 8 bases in the middle.

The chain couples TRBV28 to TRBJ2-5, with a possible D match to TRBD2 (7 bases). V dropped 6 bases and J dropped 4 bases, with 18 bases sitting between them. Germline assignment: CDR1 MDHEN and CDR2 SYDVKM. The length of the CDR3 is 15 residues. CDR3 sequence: CASSVGGLGGETQYF. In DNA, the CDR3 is TGTGCCAGCAGCGTCGGGGGGCTAGGGGGAGAGACCCAGTACTTC.

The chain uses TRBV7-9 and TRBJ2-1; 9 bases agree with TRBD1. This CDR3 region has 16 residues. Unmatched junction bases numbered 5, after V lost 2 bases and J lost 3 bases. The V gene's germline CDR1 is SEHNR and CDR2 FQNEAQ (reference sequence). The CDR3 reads CASSLTGQGIYNEQFF. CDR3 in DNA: TGTGCCAGCAGCTTAACCGGACAGGGGATCTACAATGAGCAGTTCTTC.

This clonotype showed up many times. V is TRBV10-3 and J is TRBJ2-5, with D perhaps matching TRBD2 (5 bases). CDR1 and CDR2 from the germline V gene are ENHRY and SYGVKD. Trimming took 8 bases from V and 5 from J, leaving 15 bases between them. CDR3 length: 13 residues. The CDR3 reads CAIARERRETQYF. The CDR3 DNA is TGTGCCATCGCGAGGGAGCGTCGGGAGACCCAGTACTTC.

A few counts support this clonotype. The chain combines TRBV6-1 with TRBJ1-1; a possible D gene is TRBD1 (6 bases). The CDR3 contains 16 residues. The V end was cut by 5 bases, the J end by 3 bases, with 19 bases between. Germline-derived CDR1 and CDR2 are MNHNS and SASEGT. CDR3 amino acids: CASSRGAFSGYTEAFF. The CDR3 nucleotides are TGTGCCAGCAGTAGGGGGGCCTTTAGCGGGTACACTGAAGCTTTCTTT.

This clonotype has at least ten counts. Here the CDR3 reads CASSTPTDEQFF. The CDR3, as DNA: TGTGCCAGCAGTACCCCGACGGATGAGCAGTTCTTC. This chain uses TRBV28 with TRBJ2-1; D is undetermined. The V end lost 5 bases, the J end lost 8 bases, and 10 bases lay between the germline ends. CDR3 length: 12 residues. Germline CDR1 and CDR2: MDHEN and SYDVKM.

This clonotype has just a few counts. The chain's CDR3 is CASSPLGQGGHSPLHF. The CDR3 coding sequence is TGTGCCAGCAGCCCCTTAGGACAGGGGGGCCATTCACCCCTCCACTTT. The chain is built from TRBV14 and TRBJ1-6, with TRBD1 identical over 10 bases. The CDR3 is made up of 16 amino acids. Germline V lookup: CDR1 SGHDN, CDR2 FVKESK. Trimming took 4 bases from V and 8 from J; bases not matched to a gene: 8.

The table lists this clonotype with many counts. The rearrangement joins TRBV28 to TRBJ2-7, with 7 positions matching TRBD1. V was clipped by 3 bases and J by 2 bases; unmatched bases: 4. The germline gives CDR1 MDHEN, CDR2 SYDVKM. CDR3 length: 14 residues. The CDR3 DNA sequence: TGTGCCAGCAGTTTCTTTGACAGGGCCTACGAGCAGTACTTC. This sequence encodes CASSFFDRAYEQYF.

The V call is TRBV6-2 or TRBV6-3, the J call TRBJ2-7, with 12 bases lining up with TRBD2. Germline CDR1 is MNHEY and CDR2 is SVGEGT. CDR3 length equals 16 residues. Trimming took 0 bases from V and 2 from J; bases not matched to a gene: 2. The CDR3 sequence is CASSYSRTSGAYEQYF. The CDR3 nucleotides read TGTGCCAGCAGTTACTCGAGGACTAGCGGGGCCTACGAGCAGTACTTC.

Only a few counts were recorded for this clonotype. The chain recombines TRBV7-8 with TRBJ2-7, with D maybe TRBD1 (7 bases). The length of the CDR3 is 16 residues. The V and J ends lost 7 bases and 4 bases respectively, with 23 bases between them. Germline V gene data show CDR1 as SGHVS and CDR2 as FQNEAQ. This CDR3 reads CASTDSGAGGPYEQYF. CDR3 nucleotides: TGTGCCAGCACCGATAGTGGGGCAGGGGGGCCTTACGAGCAGTACTTC. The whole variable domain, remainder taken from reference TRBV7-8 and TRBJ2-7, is GAGVSQSPRYKVAKRGQDVALRCDPISGHVSLFWYQQALGQGPEFLTYFQNEAQLDKSGLPSDRFFAERPEGSVSTLKIQRTQQEDSAVYLCASTDSGAGGPYEQYFGPGTRLTVT.

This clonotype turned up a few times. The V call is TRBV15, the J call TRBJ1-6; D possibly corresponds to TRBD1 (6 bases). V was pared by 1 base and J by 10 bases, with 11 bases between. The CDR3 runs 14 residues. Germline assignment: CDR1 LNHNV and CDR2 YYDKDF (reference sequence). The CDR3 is CATSRAGVGSPLHF. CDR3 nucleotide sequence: TGTGCCACCAGCAGAGCAGGGGTAGGATCACCCCTCCACTTT.

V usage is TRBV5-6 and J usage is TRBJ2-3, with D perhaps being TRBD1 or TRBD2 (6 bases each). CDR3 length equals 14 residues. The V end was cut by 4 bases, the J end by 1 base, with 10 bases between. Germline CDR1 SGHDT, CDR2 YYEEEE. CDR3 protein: CASSGRGGTDTQYF. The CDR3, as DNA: TGTGCCAGCAGCGGAAGGGGGGGCACAGATACGCAGTATTTT.

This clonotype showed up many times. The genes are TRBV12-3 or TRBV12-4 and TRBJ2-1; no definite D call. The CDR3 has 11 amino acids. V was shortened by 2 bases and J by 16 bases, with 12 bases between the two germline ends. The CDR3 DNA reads TGTGCCAGCAGTTTATCCCGGGTTCAATTCTTC. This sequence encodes CASSLSRVQFF.

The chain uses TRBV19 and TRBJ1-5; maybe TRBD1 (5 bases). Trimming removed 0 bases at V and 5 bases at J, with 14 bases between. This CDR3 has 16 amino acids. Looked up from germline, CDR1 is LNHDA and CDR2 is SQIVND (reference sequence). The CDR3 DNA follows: TGTGCCAGTAGTATAGAGGCCAGGGCTAGGGATCAGCCCCAGCATTTT. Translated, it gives CASSIEARARDQPQHF. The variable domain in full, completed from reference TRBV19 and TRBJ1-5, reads DGGITQSPKYLFRKEGQNVTLSCEQNLNHDAMYWYRQDPGQGLRLIYYSQIVNDFQKGDIAEGYSVSREKKESFPLTVTSAQKNPTAFYLCASSIEARARDQPQHFGDGTRLSIL.

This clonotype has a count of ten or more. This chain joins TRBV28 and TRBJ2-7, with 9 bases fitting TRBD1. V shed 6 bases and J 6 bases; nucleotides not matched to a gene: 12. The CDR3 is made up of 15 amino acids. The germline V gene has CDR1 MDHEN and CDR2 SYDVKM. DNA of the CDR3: TGTGCCAGCAGGACAACAGGGGGCCGGAGTTTCGAGCAGTACTTC. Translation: CASRTTGGRSFEQYF.